The clone carrying this T cell receptor (beta chain) has a count of ten or more. TCRdb re-called clones via MiXCR from the PCR reads. The table lists about 21,000 clones, around 30% of them singletons, with about 20% in the top ten. The data were taken from a study of metastatic and nonmetastatic thyroid tumors. No patient received treatment before thyroid surgery. The source of this sequence is a female donor with papillary thyroid cancer or a benign thyroid nodule (not recorded which). Some clones in this sample may be carry-over from other donors' samples. The sample was blood.

CDR3 residues: CSAPVGLAMNTEAFF. As DNA, the CDR3 is TGCAGTGCTCCAGTGGGACTAGCAATGAACACTGAAGCTTTCTTT. The chain joins TRBV20-1 to TRBJ1-1; possibly TRBD1 for D (5 bases). Germline CDR1 reads DFQATT; CDR2 reads SNEGSKA (reference sequence). The germline V and J ends were trimmed by 5 bases and 0 bases, with 16 bases remaining between them. The CDR3 covers 15 residues.